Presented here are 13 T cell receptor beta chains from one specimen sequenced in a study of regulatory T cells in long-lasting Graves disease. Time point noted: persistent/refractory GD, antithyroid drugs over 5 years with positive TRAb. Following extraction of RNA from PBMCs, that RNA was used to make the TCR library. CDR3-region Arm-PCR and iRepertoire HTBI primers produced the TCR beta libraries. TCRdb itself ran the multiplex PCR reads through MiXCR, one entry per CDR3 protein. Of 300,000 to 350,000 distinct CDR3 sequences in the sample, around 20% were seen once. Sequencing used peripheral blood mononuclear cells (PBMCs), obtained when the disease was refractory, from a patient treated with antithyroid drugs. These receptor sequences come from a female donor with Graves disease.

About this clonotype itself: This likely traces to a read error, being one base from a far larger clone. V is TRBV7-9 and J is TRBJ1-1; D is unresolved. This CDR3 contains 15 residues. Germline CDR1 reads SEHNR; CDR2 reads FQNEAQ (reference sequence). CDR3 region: CTSSLAGSVNTEAFF. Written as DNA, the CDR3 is TGTACCAGCAGCTTAGCGGGGTCGGTGAACACTGAAGCTTTCTTT.

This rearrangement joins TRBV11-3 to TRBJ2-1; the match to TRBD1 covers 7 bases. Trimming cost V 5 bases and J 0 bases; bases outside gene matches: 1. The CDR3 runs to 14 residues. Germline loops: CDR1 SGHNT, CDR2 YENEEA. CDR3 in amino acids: CASSHRGSYNEQFF. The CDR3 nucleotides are TGTGCCAGCAGCCACAGGGGCTCCTACAATGAGCAGTTCTTC.

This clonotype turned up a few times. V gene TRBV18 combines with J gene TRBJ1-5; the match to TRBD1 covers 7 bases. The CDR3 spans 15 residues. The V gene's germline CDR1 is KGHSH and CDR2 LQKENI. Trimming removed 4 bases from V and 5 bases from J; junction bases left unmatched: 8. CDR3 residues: CASSLVLGGDQPQHF. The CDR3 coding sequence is TGTGCCAGCTCACTCGTGCTAGGGGGCGATCAGCCCCAGCATTTT. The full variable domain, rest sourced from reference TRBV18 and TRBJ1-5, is NAGVMQNPRHLVRRRGQEARLRCSPMKGHSHVYWYRQLPEEGLKFMVYLQKENIIDESGMPKERFSAEFPKEGPSILRIQQVVRGDSAAYFCASSLVLGGDQPQHFGDGTRLSIL.

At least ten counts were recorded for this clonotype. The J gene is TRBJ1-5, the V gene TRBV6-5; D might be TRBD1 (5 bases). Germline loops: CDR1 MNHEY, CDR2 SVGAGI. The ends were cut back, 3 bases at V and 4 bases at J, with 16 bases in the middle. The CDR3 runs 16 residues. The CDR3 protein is CASSYEGTMGNQPQHF. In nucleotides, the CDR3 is TGTGCCAGCAGTTATGAAGGGACCATGGGAAATCAGCCCCAGCATTTT.

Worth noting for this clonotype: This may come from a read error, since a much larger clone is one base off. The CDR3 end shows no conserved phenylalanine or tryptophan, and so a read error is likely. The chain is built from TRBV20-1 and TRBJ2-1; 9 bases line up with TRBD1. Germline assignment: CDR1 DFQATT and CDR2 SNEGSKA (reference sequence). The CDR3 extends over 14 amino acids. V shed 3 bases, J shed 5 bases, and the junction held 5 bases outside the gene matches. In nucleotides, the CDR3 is TGCAGTGCTAGGGCCGGGACAGGGAACAATGAGCAGTTCTTG. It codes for CSARAGTGNNEQFL.

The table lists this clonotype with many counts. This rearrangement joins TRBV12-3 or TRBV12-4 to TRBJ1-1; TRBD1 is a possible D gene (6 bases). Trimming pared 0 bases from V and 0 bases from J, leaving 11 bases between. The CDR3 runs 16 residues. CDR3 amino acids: CASSLAGGVVNTEAFF. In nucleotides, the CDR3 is TGTGCCAGCAGTTTAGCTGGGGGCGTAGTGAACACTGAAGCTTTCTTT.

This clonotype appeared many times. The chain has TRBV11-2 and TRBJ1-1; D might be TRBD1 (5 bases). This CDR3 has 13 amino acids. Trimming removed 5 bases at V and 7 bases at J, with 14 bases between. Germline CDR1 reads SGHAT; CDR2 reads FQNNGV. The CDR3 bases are TGTGCCAGCAGCCAGACTGGGACGGGTGAAGCTTTCTTT. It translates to CASSQTGTGEAFF.

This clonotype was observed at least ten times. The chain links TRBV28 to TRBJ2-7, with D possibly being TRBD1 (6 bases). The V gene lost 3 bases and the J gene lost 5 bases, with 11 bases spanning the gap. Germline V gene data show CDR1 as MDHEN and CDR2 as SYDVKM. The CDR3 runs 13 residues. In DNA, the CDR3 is TGTGCCAGCAGTTTGTACAGGGTCCACGAGCAGTACTTC. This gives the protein CASSLYRVHEQYF.

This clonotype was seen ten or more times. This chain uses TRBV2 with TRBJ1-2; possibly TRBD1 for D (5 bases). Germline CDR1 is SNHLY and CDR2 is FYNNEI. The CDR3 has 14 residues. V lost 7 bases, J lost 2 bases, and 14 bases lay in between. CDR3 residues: CASILREGNYGYTF. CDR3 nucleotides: TGTGCCAGCATTCTCAGGGAAGGAAACTATGGCTACACCTTC. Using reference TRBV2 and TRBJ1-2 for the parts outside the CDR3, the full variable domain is EPEVTQTPSHQVTQMGQEVILRCVPISNHLYFYWYRQILGQKVEFLVSFYNNEISEKSEIFDDQFSVERPDGSNFTLKIRSTKLEDSAMYFCASILREGNYGYTFGSGTRLTVV.

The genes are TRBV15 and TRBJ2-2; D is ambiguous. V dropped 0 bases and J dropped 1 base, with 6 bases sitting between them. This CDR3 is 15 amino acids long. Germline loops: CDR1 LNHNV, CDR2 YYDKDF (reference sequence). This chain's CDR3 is CATSRDFKNTGELFF. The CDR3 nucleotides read TGTGCCACCAGCAGAGATTTTAAGAACACCGGGGAGCTGTTTTTT.

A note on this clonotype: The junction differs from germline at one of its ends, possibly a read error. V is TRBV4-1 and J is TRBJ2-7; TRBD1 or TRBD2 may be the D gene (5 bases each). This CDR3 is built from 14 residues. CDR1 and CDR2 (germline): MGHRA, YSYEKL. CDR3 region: CARSEGPDSYEQYF. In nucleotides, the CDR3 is TGCGCCCGCAGCGAGGGACCGGACTCCTACGAGCAGTACTTC.

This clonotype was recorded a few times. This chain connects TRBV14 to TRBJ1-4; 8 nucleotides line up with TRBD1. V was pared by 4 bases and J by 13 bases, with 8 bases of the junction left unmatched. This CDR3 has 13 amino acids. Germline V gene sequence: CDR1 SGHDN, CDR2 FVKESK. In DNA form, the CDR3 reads TGTGCCAGCAGCCTAAATCAGGGGGCAGGACTGTTTTTT. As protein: CASSLNQGAGLFF.

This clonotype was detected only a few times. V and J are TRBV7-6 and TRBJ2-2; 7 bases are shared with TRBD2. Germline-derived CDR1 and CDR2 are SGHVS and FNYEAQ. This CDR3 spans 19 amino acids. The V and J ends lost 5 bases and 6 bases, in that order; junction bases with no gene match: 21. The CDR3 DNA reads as TGTGCCAGCAGCATTAGCCGGGACTATGAACACCTCGACGCCGGGGAGCTGTTTTTT. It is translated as CASSISRDYEHLDAGELFF.